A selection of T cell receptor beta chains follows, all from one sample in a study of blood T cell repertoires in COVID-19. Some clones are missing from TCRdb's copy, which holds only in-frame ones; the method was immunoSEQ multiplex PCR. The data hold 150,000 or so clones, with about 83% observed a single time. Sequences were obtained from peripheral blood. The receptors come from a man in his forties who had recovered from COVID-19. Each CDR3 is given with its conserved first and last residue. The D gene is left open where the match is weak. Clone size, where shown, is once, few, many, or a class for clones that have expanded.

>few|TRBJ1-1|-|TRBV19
CASSIGSGSEAFF
TGTGCCAGTAGTATCGGGAGTGGAAGTGAAGCTTTCTTT
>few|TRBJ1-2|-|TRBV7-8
CASADSYGYTF
TGTGCCAGCGCAGACAGCTATGGCTACACCTTC
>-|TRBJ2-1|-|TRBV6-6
CASSSGTHSYNEQFF
TGTGCCAGCAGTTCGGGGACTCACTCCTACAATGAGCAGTTCTTC
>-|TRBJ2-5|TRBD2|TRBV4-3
CASSQVFGVQREEDETQYF
TGCGCCAGCAGCCAAGTTTTCGGTGTCCAGCGGGAAGAGGATGAGACCCAGTACTTC
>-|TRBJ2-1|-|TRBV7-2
CASSPTRRSSYNEQFF
TGTGCCAGCAGCCCTACACGGCGGAGCTCCTACAATGAGCAGTTCTTC
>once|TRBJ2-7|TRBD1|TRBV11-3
CASSLVGQGPKFYEQYF
TGTGCCAGCAGCTTGGTGGGACAGGGGCCAAAATTTTACGAGCAGTACTTC
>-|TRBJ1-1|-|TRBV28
CASIRGGDTEAFF
TGTGCCAGCATTAGGGGAGGGGACACTGAAGCTTTCTTT
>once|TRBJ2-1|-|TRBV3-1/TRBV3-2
CASSQGANEQFF
TGTGCCAGCAGCCAGGGGGCGAATGAGCAGTTCTTC
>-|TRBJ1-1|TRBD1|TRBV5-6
CASSWWTGGTEAFF
TGTGCCAGCAGCTGGTGGACAGGGGGCACTGAAGCTTTCTTT
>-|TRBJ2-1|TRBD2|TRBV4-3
CASSLSSGLGYNEQFF
TGCGCCAGCAGCCTATCTAGCGGCCTCGGGTACAATGAGCAGTTCTTC
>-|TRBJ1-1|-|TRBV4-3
CASSQDGGQALEAFF
TGCGCCAGCAGCCAAGATGGAGGGCAGGCCCTTGAAGCTTTCTTT
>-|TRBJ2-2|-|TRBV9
CASSTRGSNTGELFF
TGTGCCAGCAGCACCCGAGGATCGAACACCGGGGAGCTGTTTTTT
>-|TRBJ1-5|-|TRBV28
CASRSAGQPQHF
TGTGCCAGCAGATCGGCAGGACAGCCCCAGCATTTT
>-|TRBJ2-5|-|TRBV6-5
CASSPSNRAQETQYF
TGTGCCAGCAGTCCTTCAAACAGGGCACAAGAGACCCAGTACTTC
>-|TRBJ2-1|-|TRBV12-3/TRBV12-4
CASSFHGNEQFF
TGTGCCAGCAGTTTCCACGGTAATGAGCAGTTCTTC
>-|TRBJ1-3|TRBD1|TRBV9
CASSVNLRNQGASGNTIYF
TGTGCCAGCAGCGTAAATCTACGGAACCAGGGGGCGTCAGGAAACACCATATATTTT
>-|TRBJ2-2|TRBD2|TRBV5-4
CASSLVGRGTGELFF
TGTGCCAGCAGCTTGGTCGGGAGGGGCACCGGGGAGCTGTTTTTT
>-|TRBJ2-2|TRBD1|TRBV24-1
CATSDLVTGTGYTGELFF
TGTGCCACCAGTGATTTGGTCACCGGGACAGGGTACACCGGGGAGCTGTTTTTT
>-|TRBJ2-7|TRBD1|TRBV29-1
CSVETGTDLYEQYF
TGCAGCGTTGAAACCGGGACAGATCTCTACGAGCAGTACTTC
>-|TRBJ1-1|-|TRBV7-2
CASSLGGAHTEAFF
TGTGCCAGCAGCTTAGGGGGAGCCCACACTGAAGCTTTCTTT
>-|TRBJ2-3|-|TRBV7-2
CASSKDITDTQYF
TGTGCCAGCAGCAAGGACATCACAGATACGCAGTATTTT
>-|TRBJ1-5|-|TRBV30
CAWTRQPQHF
TGTGCCTGGACGCGTCAGCCCCAGCATTTT
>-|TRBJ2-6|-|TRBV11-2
CASSEYRASGANVLTF
TGTGCCAGCAGCGAATACAGGGCCTCTGGGGCCAACGTCCTGACTTTC
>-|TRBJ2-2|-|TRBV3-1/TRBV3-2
CASSHRQLNTGELFF
TGTGCCAGCAGCCATAGACAGCTTAACACCGGGGAGCTGTTTTTT
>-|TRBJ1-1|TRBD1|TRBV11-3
CASSTRGNDGTEAFF
TGTGCCAGCAGCACCAGGGGGAACGATGGGACTGAAGCTTTCTTT
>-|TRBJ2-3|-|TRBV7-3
CASSLTGGATDTQYF
TGTGCCAGCAGCTTAACAGGGGGGGCCACAGATACGCAGTATTTT
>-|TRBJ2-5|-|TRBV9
CASSVDGGRQETQYF
TGTGCCAGCAGCGTAGACGGGGGGCGCCAAGAGACCCAGTACTTC
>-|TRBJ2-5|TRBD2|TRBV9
CASSVGGSIGETQYF
TGTGCCAGCAGCGTAGGCGGGAGTATTGGAGAGACCCAGTACTTC
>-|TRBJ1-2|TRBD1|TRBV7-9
CASSLGDRVNGYTF
TGTGCCAGCAGCTTAGGGGACAGGGTAAATGGCTACACCTTC
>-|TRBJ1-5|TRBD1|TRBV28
CASSPDRGRDNQPQHF
TGTGCCAGCAGTCCGGACAGGGGAAGGGACAATCAGCCCCAGCATTTT
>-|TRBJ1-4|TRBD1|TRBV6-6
CASSLGSTGVYEKLFF
TGTGCCAGCAGTTTAGGCTCGACAGGGGTATATGAAAAACTGTTTTTT
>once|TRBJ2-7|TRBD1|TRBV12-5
CASGSATGTATYEQYF
TGTGCTAGTGGTTCCGCCACCGGGACAGCAACCTACGAGCAGTACTTC
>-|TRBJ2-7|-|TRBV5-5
CASSLESAYEQYF
TGTGCCAGCAGCTTGGAGTCAGCCTACGAGCAGTACTTC
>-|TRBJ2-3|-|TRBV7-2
CASSSPNSLRGDTQYF
TGTGCCAGCAGCTCACCAAACTCGCTTCGGGGAGATACGCAGTATTTT
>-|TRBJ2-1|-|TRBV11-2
CASSSGPKQFF
TGTGCCAGCAGCTCGGGTCCAAAGCAGTTCTTC
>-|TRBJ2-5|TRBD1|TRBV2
CASKWTGGETQYF
TGTGCCAGCAAATGGACAGGGGGGGAGACCCAGTACTTC
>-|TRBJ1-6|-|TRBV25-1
CASSDRILNSPLHF
TGTGCCAGCAGTGACAGGATCCTGAATTCACCCCTCCACTTT
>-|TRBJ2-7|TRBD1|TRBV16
CASSQRQGENEQYF
TGTGCCAGCAGCCAAAGGCAGGGGGAAAACGAGCAGTACTTC
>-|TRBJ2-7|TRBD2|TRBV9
CASSPSGLAGGPIVEQYF
TGTGCCAGCAGCCCTTCGGGGCTAGCGGGAGGCCCCATCGTCGAGCAGTACTTC
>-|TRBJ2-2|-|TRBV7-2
CASSLAGFGELFF
TGTGCCAGCAGCTTGGCAGGGTTCGGGGAGCTGTTTTTT
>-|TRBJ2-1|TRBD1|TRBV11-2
CASSPDREEFF
TGTGCCAGCAGCCCCGACAGGGAAGAGTTCTTC
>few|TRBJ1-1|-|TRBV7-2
CASSLRLQGLAEAFF
TGTGCCAGCAGCTTACGGCTGCAGGGTTTGGCTGAAGCTTTCTTT
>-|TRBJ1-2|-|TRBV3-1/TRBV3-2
CASSQTGYYGYTF
TGTGCCAGCAGCCAAACAGGATACTATGGCTACACCTTC
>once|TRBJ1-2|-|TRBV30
CACEGGPNYDYTF
TGTGCCTGTGAAGGGGGACCTAACTATGACTACACCTTC
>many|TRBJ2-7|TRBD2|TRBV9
CASSVESGRRYEQYF
TGTGCCAGCAGCGTAGAGAGCGGGAGAAGGTACGAGCAGTACTTC
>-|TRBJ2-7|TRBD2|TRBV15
CATSTVGRPTYEQYF
TGTGCCACCAGCACGGTCGGGAGGCCCACCTACGAGCAGTACTTC
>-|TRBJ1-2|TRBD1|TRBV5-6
CASRRGQGGGYTF
TGTGCCAGCAGACGAGGACAGGGTGGAGGCTACACCTTC